A single T cell receptor beta chain is shown here with its context. This sample was taken from a study of blood T cell repertoires in COVID-19. For the study at large: Acute and convalescent COVID-19 samples came from the United States, Italy and Spain.

Per the authors' pipeline: By means of reference gene primer amplification, nucleated cell counts were estimated. Profiling relied on immunoSEQ multiplex PCR, and the TCRdb table lists in-frame clones only, not all of them. The DNA was the basis for D and trimming; V, J and clone size are from that table. Seen here are about 180,000 clones, around 77% observed once, and the top ten hold around 7%. Sequencing input: peripheral blood. This clonotype was obtained from a man in his sixties or seventies with active or convalescent COVID-19.

CDR3 region: CASSQGSGGPKSETQYF. The CDR3 DNA reads TGTGCCAGCAGCCAGGGTAGCGGGGGTCCTAAGTCGGAGACCCAGTACTTC. The chain links TRBV4-2 to TRBJ2-5; 9 nucleotides match TRBD2. The CDR3 is 17 residues long. The germline V gene encodes CDR1 LGHNA and CDR2 YNFKEQ. The trim removed 3 bases at V and 5 bases at J, leaving 13 bases unmatched.